The present T cell receptor beta chain was sequenced within a study of vaccination effects on CD4 cells after COVID-19. Turning to the study itself: Before sequencing took place, the ViraFEST assay used viral peptide pools to expand antigen-specific CD4+ T cells. Post-vaccine specimens arrived a median 72 days past the second dose.

Profiling relied on immunoSEQ multiplex PCR, and the TCRdb table lists in-frame clones only, not all of them. The top ten clones hold approximately 3.8% of a sample with some 40,000 clones, just over 75% of them seen once. This clone was seen more than once but under ten times. The antigen remains undetermined. The length of the CDR3 is 13 residues. The germline V and J ends were trimmed by 5 bases and 2 bases, with 10 bases remaining between them. Germline CDR1 is SGDLS and CDR2 is YYNGEE. It was after 10 days of culture that CD4+ T cells were isolated. This person's SARS-CoV-2 infection, confirmed by PCR, occurred between March and December 2020. All participants had two doses of either the BNT162b2 or mRNA-1273 vaccine.

The sequencing here drew on CD4+ T cells from PBMCs cultured without peptide, taken after COVID-19 vaccination. The rearrangement joins TRBV9 to TRBJ1-2, with a tentative D call TRBD1 (6 bases). The receptor's source is a human donor who had a prior SARS-CoV-2 infection. The CDR3 protein is CASRSDRNYGYTF. For the CDR3, the DNA is TGTGCCAGCAGATCGGACAGAAACTATGGCTACACCTTC.